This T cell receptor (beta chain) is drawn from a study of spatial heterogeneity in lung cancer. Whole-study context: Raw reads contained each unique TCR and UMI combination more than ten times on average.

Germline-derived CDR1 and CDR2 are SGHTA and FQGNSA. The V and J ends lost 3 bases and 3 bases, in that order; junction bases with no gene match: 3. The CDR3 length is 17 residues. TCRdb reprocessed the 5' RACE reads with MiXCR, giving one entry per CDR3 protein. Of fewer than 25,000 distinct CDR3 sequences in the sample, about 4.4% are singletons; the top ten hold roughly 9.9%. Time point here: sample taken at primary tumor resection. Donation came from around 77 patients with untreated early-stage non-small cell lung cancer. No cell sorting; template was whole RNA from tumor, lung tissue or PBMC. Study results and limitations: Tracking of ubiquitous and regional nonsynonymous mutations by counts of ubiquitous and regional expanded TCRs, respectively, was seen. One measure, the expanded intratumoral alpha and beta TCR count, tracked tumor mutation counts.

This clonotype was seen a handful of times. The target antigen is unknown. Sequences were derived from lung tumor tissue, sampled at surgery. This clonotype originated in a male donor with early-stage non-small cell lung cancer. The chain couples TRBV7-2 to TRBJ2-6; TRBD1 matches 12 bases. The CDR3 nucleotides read TGTGCCAGCAGCTTGGGACAGGGGGCGCTTGGGGCCAACGTCCTGACTTTC. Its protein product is CASSLGQGALGANVLTF.